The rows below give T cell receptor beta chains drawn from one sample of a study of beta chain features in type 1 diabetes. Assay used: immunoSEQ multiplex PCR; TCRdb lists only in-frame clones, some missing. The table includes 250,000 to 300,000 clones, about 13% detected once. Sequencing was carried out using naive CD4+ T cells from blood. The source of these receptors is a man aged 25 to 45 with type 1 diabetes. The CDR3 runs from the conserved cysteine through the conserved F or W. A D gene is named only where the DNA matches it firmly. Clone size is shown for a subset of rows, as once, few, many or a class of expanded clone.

CATTGDSYEQYF | TGTGCCACCACAGGGGACTCCTACGAGCAGTACTTC | TRBD1 | TRBJ2-7 | few | TRBV28
CATSSAPTEGDNEQFF | TGTGCCACCAGCAGCGCCCCGACCGAAGGGGACAATGAGCAGTTCTTC | - | TRBJ2-1 | - | TRBV15
CATTAASNQPQHF | TGTGCCACTACCGCGGCCAGCAATCAGCCCCAGCATTTT | - | TRBJ1-5 | few | TRBV6-1
CASSSISGTHSGANVLTF | TGTGCCAGCAGCTCAATTAGCGGGACCCACTCTGGGGCCAACGTCCTGACTTTC | TRBD2 | TRBJ2-6 | - | TRBV7-9
CASSAAGARYSNQPQHF | TGTGCCAGTAGCGCTGCAGGGGCCAGATATAGCAATCAGCCCCAGCATTTT | - | TRBJ1-5 | few | TRBV19
CASSRGAGDEKLFF | TGTGCCAGCAGCCGTGGGGCAGGAGATGAAAAACTGTTTTTT | - | TRBJ1-4 | few | TRBV7-9
CASSFTDSDSGNTIYF | TGTGCCAGCAGCTTCACCGACAGTGACTCTGGAAACACCATATATTTT | - | TRBJ1-3 | - | TRBV11-1
CASRGQKSSGANVLTF | TGTGCCAGCAGGGGACAGAAGAGCTCTGGGGCCAACGTCCTGACTTTC | TRBD1 | TRBJ2-6 | few | TRBV28
CAISLTGLAYNEQFF | TGTGCCATCAGCTTGACAGGGTTGGCCTACAATGAGCAGTTCTTC | TRBD1 | TRBJ2-1 | - | TRBV10-3
CASNSGGETPHGELFF | TGTGCCAGCAACTCGGGAGGCGAAACACCACACGGGGAGCTGTTTTTT | TRBD2 | TRBJ2-2 | - | TRBV5-4
CASRTVYGYTF | TGTGCCTCCCGGACAGTTTATGGCTACACCTTC | - | TRBJ1-2 | - | TRBV30
CASSLVSSTYNEQFF | TGTGCCAGCAGCTTAGTGTCATCAACCTACAATGAGCAGTTCTTC | - | TRBJ2-1 | many | TRBV7-2
CASSSLRQGWTDTQYF | TGTGCCAGCAGTTCCCTAAGGCAGGGATGGACAGATACGCAGTATTTT | - | TRBJ2-3 | - | TRBV6-5
CASSQGQGAPGTEAFF | TGCGCCAGCAGCCAAGGACAGGGGGCGCCGGGGACTGAAGCTTTCTTT | TRBD1 | TRBJ1-1 | few | TRBV5-1
CASSSGLAGDEQFF | TGTGCCAGCAGTTCGGGACTAGCGGGAGATGAGCAGTTCTTC | TRBD2 | TRBJ2-1 | - | TRBV2
CASSFADYYLHNEQFF | TGTGCCAGCAGTTTCGCAGACTACTACCTCCACAATGAGCAGTTCTTC | - | TRBJ2-1 | - | TRBV28
CASSRGDTTNYGYTF | TGCGCCAGCAGCCGGGGGGACACGACCAACTATGGCTACACCTTC | - | TRBJ1-2 | - | TRBV5-1
CASSQTGSPGANVLTF | TGTGCCAGCAGCCAGACAGGGTCCCCTGGGGCCAACGTCCTGACTTTC | TRBD1 | TRBJ2-6 | few | TRBV4-2
CASSPSTAYNEQFF | TGTGCCAGCAGCCCCTCGACAGCCTACAATGAGCAGTTCTTC | - | TRBJ2-1 | once | TRBV7-3
CASSLTGQWPQHF | TGTGCCAGCAGTCTCACAGGGCAGTGGCCCCAGCATTTT | - | TRBJ1-5 | few | TRBV28
CATSRSASGAGNEQFF | TGTGCCACCAGCAGATCGGCTAGCGGGGCGGGGAATGAGCAGTTCTTC | TRBD2 | TRBJ2-1 | few | TRBV15
CASSVPLQGSTDTQYF | TGCGCCAGCAGCGTACCCTTACAGGGGAGCACAGATACGCAGTATTTT | TRBD1 | TRBJ2-3 | - | TRBV5-1
CSASGGQGYEQYF | TGCAGCGCCTCCGGGGGGCAGGGCTACGAGCAGTACTTC | - | TRBJ2-7 | - | TRBV29-1
CASSPGTGGDEQFF | TGTGCCAGCTCCCCCGGGACAGGGGGCGACGAGCAGTTCTTC | TRBD1 | TRBJ2-1 | few | TRBV18
CASSETGRTGELFF | TGTGCCAGCAGCGAGACAGGGAGGACCGGGGAGCTGTTTTTT | - | TRBJ2-2 | few | TRBV2
CASTTGANYGYTF | TGTGCCAGCACGACAGGGGCTAACTATGGCTACACCTTC | TRBD1 | TRBJ1-2 | - | TRBV19
CSVLQGAVGELFF | TGCAGCGTTCTGCAGGGGGCGGTCGGGGAGCTGTTTTTT | TRBD1 | TRBJ2-2 | few | TRBV29-1
CASSSQASEDGYTF | TGCGCCAGCAGCTCCCAGGCATCGGAGGATGGCTACACCTTC | - | TRBJ1-2 | - | TRBV5-1
CASTESRSLGELFF | TGTGCCAGCACCGAATCTAGGTCTCTCGGGGAGCTGTTTTTT | - | TRBJ2-2 | few | TRBV28
CAWSDRGTGELFF | TGTGCCTGGAGTGACAGGGGTACCGGGGAGCTGTTTTTT | TRBD1 | TRBJ2-2 | - | TRBV30
CASSLSGPNQPQHF | TGTGCCAGCAGTTTAAGCGGACCCAATCAGCCCCAGCATTTT | - | TRBJ1-5 | - | TRBV28
CASSFSRINAAQGYGYTF | TGCGCCAGCAGCTTTTCTCGTATTAACGCGGCACAGGGCTATGGCTACACCTTC | - | TRBJ1-2 | few | TRBV5-1
CASSPQPGQVETQYF | TGTGCCAGCAGCCCACAGCCGGGACAGGTAGAGACCCAGTACTTC | TRBD1 | TRBJ2-5 | - | TRBV7-3
CASSLRRGDGETQYF | TGTGCCAGCAGTTTGAGGCGGGGAGACGGAGAGACCCAGTACTTC | - | TRBJ2-5 | few | TRBV27